Listed here are 14 T cell receptor beta chains from one sample, sequenced in a study of T cells expressing NK-cell markers. With the 5' RACE reads reprocessed, TCRdb shows one record per CDR3 protein and no DNA. The sample's table shows about 370,000 distinct CDR3 sequences. The sample consisted of blood T cells: a sorted CD56 or NKG2C T cell subset, CD4+ or CD8+ T cells, or bulk PBMC T cells (not recorded which). The receptors come from a woman aged 45-59 years in good health.

The chain uses TRBV14 and TRBJ2-1; there is no DNA to check the TCRdb D call of TRBD2. This CDR3 comprises 18 residues. Germline CDR1 reads SGHDN; CDR2 reads FVKESK. Here the CDR3 reads CASSQVKGGGSSYNEQFF.

V usage is TRBV11-3 and J usage is TRBJ1-5; TCRdb calls TRBD1, which cannot be checked without DNA. The CDR3 spans 13 residues. Germline V gives CDR1 SGHNT, CDR2 YENEEA. The CDR3 protein is CASSLSGEGPQHF.

This chain joins TRBV27 and TRBJ2-1; TCRdb's D call, TRBD1, is unchecked because there is no DNA. The CDR3 covers 13 residues. Germline V CDR1 and CDR2: MNHEY, SMNVEV (reference sequence). The CDR3 here is CAAMDRDYNEQFF.

The V and J genes are TRBV5-1 and TRBJ1-2; TCRdb lists TRBD1, though no DNA is available to test this call. In germline, CDR1 is SGHRS, CDR2 YFSETQ. CDR3 length: 13 amino acids. CDR3 loop: CASSFITGDDYTF.

The chain combines TRBV11-2 with TRBJ2-2; the TRBD2 assignment by TCRdb is unverifiable without DNA. The CDR3 runs to 15 residues. The germline gives CDR1 SGHAT, CDR2 FQNNGV. CDR3 protein: CASSLVPGPTGELFF.

CDR3 residues: CASSPTESTDTQYF. The rearrangement uses TRBV11-3 and TRBJ2-3. The CDR3 extends over 14 amino acids. Germline V gene lookup returns CDR1 SGHNT and CDR2 YENEEA.

CDR3: CATSEEAGHPEETQYF. This chain uses TRBV24-1 with TRBJ2-5; TCRdb calls TRBD1, which cannot be checked without DNA. The CDR3 loop spans 16 amino acids. Germline V gene lookup returns CDR1 KGHDR and CDR2 SFDVKD.

The chain carries TRBV12-3 or TRBV12-4 and TRBJ2-5; with no DNA, the TCRdb D assignment of TRBD2 cannot be verified. This CDR3 is 15 amino acids long. The CDR3 loop is CASSYTSGNGETQYF.

This chain links TRBV12-3 or TRBV12-4 with TRBJ1-1. This CDR3 region has 13 residues. CDR3 protein: CASSFSGNTEAFF.

This rearrangement joins TRBV5-1 to TRBJ2-5; the D call of TRBD1 rests on TCRdb alone, since no DNA is present to check it. Germline CDR1 and CDR2: SGHRS and YFSETQ. The CDR3 contains 15 residues. CDR3 residues: CASSRMGRGQETQYF. The full variable domain, rest sourced from reference TRBV5-1 and TRBJ2-5, is KAGVTQTPRYLIKTRGQQVTLSCSPISGHRSVSWYQQTPGQGLQFLFEYFSETQRNKGNFPGRFSGRQFSNSRSEMNVSTLELGDSALYLCASSRMGRGQETQYFGPGTRLLVL.

This chain joins TRBV29-1 and TRBJ2-5; TCRdb's D call, TRBD1, is unchecked because there is no DNA. Germline CDR1 and CDR2: SQVTM and ANQGSEA. The CDR3 has 15 amino acids. CDR3 residues: CSVDLQGFSWETQYF.

J is TRBJ2-3 and V is TRBV7-9; the TCRdb call, TRBD2, lacks DNA for checking. The CDR3 is made up of 16 amino acids. Germline lookup yields CDR1 SEHNR and CDR2 FQNEAQ (reference sequence). CDR3 region: CASSTPRLADTDTQYF.

The rearrangement uses TRBV5-1 and TRBJ2-7. The germline V gene has CDR1 SGHRS and CDR2 YFSETQ. This CDR3 spans 13 amino acids. The CDR3 loop reads CASSLGTNSEQYF.

V is TRBV7-2 and J is TRBJ2-3; TCRdb indicates TRBD1, and absent DNA this call remains unverified. CDR1 and CDR2 (germline): SGHTA, FQGNSA. There are 15 residues in the CDR3. CDR3 sequence: CASSLGQGRTDTQYF.